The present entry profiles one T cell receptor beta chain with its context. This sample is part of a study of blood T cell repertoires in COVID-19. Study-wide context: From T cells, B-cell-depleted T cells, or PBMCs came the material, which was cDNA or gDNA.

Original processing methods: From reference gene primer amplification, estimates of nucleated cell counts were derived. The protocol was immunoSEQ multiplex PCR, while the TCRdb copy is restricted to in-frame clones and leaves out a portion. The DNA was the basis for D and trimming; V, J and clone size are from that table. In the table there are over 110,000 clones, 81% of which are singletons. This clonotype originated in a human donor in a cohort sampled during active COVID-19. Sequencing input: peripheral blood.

In DNA, the CDR3 is TGTGCCAGCAGTGAAGTGAGCGTCAATGAGCAGTTCTTC. Its protein product is CASSEVSVNEQFF. The rearrangement joins TRBV2 to TRBJ2-1; D remains ambiguous. V was clipped by 1 base and J by 6 bases, with 7 bases between them. Germline-derived CDR1 and CDR2 are SNHLY and FYNNEI. This CDR3 comprises 13 residues.